The rows below give T cell receptor beta chains drawn from one sample of a study of blood T cells in healthy people across ages. Each CDR3 protein is one row after TCRdb ran MiXCR on the 5' RACE reads. This table has some 760,000 distinct CDR3 sequences, around a quarter appearing once. In addition, the sample was reused for a study of T cells of mothers and their children.

The sequencing sample was made of blood. These receptor sequences come from a boy between 5 and 17 years old in good health. The CDR3 runs from the conserved cysteine through the conserved F or W. The order of the fields is V gene, CDR3 length, J gene, D gene, clone size, CDR3 protein, CDR3 DNA. A D gene is named only where the DNA matches it firmly. Size tells how often a clone was seen (once, few, many) or the class of an expanded clone, and some rows leave it out.

>TRBV5-4|19|TRBJ2-3|TRBD2|few
CASSPSLAEEPSSTDTQYF
TGTGCCAGCAGCCCCTCACTAGCGGAAGAACCCTCTAGCACAGATACGCAGTATTTT
>TRBV20-1|17|TRBJ2-1|NA|NA
CSARDWVKLGSRNEQLF
TGCAGTGCTAGAGATTGGGTCAAGCTGGGAAGCCGGAATGAGCAGCTCTTC
>TRBV29-1|17|TRBJ2-1|TRBD2|NA
CSVEGVSGGSSYNEQFF
TGCAGCGTTGAAGGAGTTAGCGGGGGGAGCTCCTACAATGAGCAGTTCTTC
>TRBV7-8|17|TRBJ2-2|NA|few
CASSLMFWQGPTGELFF
TGTGCCAGCAGCTTAATGTTCTGGCAGGGTCCCACCGGGGAGCTGTTTTTT
>TRBV29-1|13|TRBJ2-1|TRBD1|NA
CSLNRGLYSEQFF
TGCAGCCTTAACAGGGGGCTTTACAGTGAGCAGTTCTTC
>TRBV13|16|TRBJ2-7|TRBD2|few
CASSPTTSGSPYEQYF
TGTGCCAGCAGCCCCACTACTAGCGGGAGTCCCTACGAGCAGTACTTC
>TRBV29-1|11|TRBJ2-7|NA|NA
CSVDGLGEQYF
TGCAGCGTTGACGGACTGGGGGAGCAGTACTTC
>TRBV29-1|14|TRBJ1-2|NA|NA
CSVEAGWWNYGYTF
TGCAGCGTTGAAGCAGGTTGGTGGAACTATGGCTACACCTTC
>TRBV10-3|14|TRBJ2-2|TRBD1|few
CAILDRGNTGELFF
TGTGCCATACTCGACAGGGGGAACACCGGGGAGCTGTTTTTT
>TRBV7-9|14|TRBJ1-1|NA|few
CASSSKGMNTEAFF
TGTGCCAGCAGCTCTAAGGGGATGAACACTGAAGCTTTCTTT
>TRBV5-6|15|TRBJ2-3|NA|few
CASSLMGGTPDTQYF
TGTGCCAGCAGCTTGATGGGCGGTACCCCAGATACGCAGTATTTT
>TRBV7-2|14|TRBJ2-5|NA|NA
CASTPDYYQETQYF
TGTGCCAGCACCCCCGACTATTACCAAGAGACCCAGTACTTC